The clone carrying this T cell receptor (beta chain) came up a few times. The data stem from a study of beta chain features in type 1 diabetes. Background on the study: Examination covered under 120 million sorted cells spanning all samples.

The CDR3 length is 16 residues. Deletions cut 2 bases from V and 0 bases from J, with 11 bases between. Looked up from germline, CDR1 is GTSNPN and CDR2 is SVGIG (reference sequence). Every bit of the isolated RNA underwent reverse transcription, so sequencing read expressed TCRB transcripts. The data were produced by immunoSEQ multiplex PCR, yet TCRdb's version contains in-frame clones alone and is incomplete. Among around 200,000 clones, about an eighth were seen once, and the ten largest hold roughly 0.56%. The authors obtained over 95% purity in all sorted populations. This sequence joins TRBV30 and TRBJ2-6, with TRBD1 as a possible D gene (6 bases). Sequencing used central memory CD4+ T cells from blood. The sequence was collected from a woman between 18 and 29 years old in good health. DNA of the CDR3: TGTGCCTGGAGTTCAGGGGCGAGCTCTGGGGCCAACGTCCTGACTTTC. Protein: CAWSSGASSGANVLTF.